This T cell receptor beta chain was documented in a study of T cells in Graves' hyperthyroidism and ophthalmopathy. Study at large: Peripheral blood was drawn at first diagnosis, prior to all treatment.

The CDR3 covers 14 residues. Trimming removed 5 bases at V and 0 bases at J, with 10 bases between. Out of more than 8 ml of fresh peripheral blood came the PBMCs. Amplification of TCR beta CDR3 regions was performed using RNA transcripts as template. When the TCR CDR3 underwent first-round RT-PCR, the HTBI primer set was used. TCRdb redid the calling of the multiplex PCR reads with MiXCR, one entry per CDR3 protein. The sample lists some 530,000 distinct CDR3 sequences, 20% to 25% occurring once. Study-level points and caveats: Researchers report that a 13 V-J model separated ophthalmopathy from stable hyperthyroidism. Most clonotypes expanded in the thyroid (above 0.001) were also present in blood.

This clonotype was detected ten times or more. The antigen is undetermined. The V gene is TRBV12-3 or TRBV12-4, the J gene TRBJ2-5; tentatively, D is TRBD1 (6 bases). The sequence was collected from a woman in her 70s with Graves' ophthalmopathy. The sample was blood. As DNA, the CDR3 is TGTGCCAGCAGTGGGGACATAAACCAAGAGACCCAGTACTTC. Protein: CASSGDINQETQYF.